The clone carrying this T cell receptor (beta chain) has more than one count but fewer than ten. TCRdb passed the RT-PCR reads through MiXCR, listing each CDR3 protein once. Of approximately 490,000 distinct CDR3 sequences in the sample, 6.5% to 8% were seen once. This sample is part of a study of response to subunit inactivated influenza vaccine. The sample consisted of PBMCs from blood, taken approximately 25 months after vaccination. The sequence came from a man in his fifties or sixties who received an inactivated influenza vaccine.

Here the CDR3 DNA reads TGTGCCACCAGCTCAGGCGGGGAGCTGTTTTTT. Residues: CATSSGGELFF. The rearrangement links TRBV15 to TRBJ2-2; no reliable D call. V was cut by 5 bases and J by 7 bases, with 5 bases left in between. The CDR3 contains 11 residues. The germline CDR1 and CDR2 sequences are LNHNV and YYDKDF (reference sequence).